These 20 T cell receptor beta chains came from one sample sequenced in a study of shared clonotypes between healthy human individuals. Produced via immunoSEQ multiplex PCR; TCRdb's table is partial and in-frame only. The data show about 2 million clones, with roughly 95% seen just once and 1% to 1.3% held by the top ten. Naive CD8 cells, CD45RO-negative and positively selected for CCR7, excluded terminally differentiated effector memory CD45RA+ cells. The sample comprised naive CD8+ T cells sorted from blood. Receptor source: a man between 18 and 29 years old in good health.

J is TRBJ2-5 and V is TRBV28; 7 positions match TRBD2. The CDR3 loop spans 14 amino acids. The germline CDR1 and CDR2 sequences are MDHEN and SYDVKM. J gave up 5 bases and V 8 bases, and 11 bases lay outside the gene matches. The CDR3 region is CASQESPGGETQYF. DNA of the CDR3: TGTGCCAGCCAGGAAAGCCCGGGGGGTGAGACCCAGTACTTC.

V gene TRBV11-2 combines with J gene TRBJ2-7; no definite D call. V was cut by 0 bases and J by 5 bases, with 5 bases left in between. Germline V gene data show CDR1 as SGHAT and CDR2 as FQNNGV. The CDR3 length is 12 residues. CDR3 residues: CASSLDGHEQYF. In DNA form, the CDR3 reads TGTGCCAGCAGCTTAGATGGGCACGAGCAGTACTTC.

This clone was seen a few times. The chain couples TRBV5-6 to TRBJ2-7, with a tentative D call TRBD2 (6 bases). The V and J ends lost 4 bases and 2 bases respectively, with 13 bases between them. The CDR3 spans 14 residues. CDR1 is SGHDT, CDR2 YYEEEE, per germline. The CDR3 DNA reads TGTGCCAGCAGCCCCCAGGGCGGGGCCTACGAGCAGTACTTC. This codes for CASSPQGGAYEQYF.

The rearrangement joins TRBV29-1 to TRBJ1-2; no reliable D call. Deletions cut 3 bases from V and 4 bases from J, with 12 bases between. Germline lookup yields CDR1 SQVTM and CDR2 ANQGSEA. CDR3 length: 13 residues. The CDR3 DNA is TGCAGCGTTGATCGGACGACTTCCTATGGCTACACCTTC. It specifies CSVDRTTSYGYTF. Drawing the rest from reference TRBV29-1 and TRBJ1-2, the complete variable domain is SAVISQKPSRDICQRGTSLTIQCQVDSQVTMMFWYRQQPGQSLTLIATANQGSEATYESGFVIDKFPISRPNLTFSTLTVSNMSPEDSSIYLCSVDRTTSYGYTFGSGTRLTVV.

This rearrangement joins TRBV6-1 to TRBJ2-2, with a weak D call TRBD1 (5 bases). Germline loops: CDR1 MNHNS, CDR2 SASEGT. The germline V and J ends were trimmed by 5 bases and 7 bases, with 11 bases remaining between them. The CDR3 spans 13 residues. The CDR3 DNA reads TGTGCCAGCAGTTTAGACAGTCACGGGGAGCTGTTTTTT. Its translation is CASSLDSHGELFF.

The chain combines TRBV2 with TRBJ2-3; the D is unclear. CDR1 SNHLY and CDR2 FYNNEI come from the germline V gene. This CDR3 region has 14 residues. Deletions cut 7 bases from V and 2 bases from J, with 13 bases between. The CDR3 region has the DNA TGTGCCAGCACCGGCGAGGCGGACACAGATACGCAGTATTTT. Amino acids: CASTGEADTDTQYF.

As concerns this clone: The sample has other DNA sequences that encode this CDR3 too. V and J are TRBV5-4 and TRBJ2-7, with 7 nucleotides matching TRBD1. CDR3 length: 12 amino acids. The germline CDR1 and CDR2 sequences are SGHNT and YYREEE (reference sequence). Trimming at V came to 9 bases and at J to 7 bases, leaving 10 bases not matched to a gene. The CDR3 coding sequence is TGTGCCACTATTGGGACAGATAATGAGCAGTACTTC. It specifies CATIGTDNEQYF.

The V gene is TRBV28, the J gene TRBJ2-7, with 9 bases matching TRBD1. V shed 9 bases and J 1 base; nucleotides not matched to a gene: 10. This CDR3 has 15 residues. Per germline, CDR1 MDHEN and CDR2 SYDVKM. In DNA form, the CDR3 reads TGTGCCAGTCGGATAACAGGGGGCGAATCCTACGAGCAGTACTTC. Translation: CASRITGGESYEQYF.

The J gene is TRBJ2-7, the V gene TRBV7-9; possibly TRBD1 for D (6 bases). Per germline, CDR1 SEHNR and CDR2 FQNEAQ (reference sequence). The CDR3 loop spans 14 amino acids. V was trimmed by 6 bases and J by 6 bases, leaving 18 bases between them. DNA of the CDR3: TGTGCCAGCAGTGGCCGGGACAAGAAGTTCGAGCAGTACTTC. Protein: CASSGRDKKFEQYF.

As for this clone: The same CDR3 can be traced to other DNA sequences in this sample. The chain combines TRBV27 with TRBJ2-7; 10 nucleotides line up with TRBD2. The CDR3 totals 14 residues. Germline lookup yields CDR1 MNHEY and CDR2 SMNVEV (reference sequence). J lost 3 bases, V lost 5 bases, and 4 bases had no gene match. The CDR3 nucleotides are TGTGCCAGCAGTCCCCGGACTAGCGGCTACGAGCAGTACTTC. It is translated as CASSPRTSGYEQYF.

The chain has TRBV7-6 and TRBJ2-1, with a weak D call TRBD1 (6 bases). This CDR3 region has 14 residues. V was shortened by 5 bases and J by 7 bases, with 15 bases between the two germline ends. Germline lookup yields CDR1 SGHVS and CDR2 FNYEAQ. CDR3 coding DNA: TGTGCCAGCAGCGCCTTACAGGGACCAAATGAGCAGTTCTTC. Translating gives CASSALQGPNEQFF.

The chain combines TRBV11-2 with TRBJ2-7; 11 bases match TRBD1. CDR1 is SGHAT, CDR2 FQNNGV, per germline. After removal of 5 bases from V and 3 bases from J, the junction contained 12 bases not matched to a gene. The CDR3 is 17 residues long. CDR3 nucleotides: TGTGCCAGCAGCCTTGCCACCGGGACAGGGGGTATCTACGAGCAGTACTTC. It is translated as CASSLATGTGGIYEQYF.

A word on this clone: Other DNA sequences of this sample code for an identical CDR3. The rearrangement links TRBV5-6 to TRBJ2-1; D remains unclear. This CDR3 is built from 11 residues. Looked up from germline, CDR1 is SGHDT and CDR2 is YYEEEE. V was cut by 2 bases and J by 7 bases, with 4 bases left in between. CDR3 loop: CASSFGNEQFF. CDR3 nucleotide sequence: TGTGCCAGCAGCTTTGGTAATGAGCAGTTCTTC.

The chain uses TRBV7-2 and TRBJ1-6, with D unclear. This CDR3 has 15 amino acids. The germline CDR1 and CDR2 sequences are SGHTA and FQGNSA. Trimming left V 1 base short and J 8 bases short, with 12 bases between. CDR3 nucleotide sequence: TGTGCCAGCAGCTTAGTTGTGGTACTAGATTCACCCCTCCACTTT. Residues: CASSLVVVLDSPLHF.

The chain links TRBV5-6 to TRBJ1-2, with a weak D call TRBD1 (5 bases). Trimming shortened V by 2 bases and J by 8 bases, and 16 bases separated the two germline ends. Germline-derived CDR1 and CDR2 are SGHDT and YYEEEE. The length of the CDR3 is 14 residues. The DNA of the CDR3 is TGTGCCAGCAGCTTTGGGACGCCGAGAGCCGGCTACACCTTC. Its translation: CASSFGTPRAGYTF. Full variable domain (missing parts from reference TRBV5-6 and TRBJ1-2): DAGVTQSPTHLIKTRGQQVTLRCSPKSGHDTVSWYQQALGQGPQFIFQYYEEEERQRGNFPDRFSGHQFPNYSSELNVNALLLGDSALYLCASSFGTPRAGYTFGSGTRLTVV.

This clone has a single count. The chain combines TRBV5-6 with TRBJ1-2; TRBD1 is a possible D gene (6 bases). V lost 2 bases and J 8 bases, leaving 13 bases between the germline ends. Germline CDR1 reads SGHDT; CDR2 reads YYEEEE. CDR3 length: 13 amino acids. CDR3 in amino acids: CASSLIGGLGYTF. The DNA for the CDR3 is TGTGCCAGCAGCTTAATAGGGGGACTAGGCTACACCTTC. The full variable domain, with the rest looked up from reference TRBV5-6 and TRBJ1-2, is DAGVTQSPTHLIKTRGQQVTLRCSPKSGHDTVSWYQQALGQGPQFIFQYYEEEERQRGNFPDRFSGHQFPNYSSELNVNALLLGDSALYLCASSLIGGLGYTFGSGTRLTVV.

DNA of the CDR3: TGTGCCAGCAGCTTACGGGGTCCGATGTACGAGCAGTACTTC. It is translated as CASSLRGPMYEQYF. The chain uses TRBV11-2 and TRBJ2-7, with a tentative D call TRBD2 (5 bases). This CDR3 has 14 residues. The ends were cut back, 2 bases at V and 4 bases at J, with 12 bases in the middle. Looked up from germline, CDR1 is SGHAT and CDR2 is FQNNGV.

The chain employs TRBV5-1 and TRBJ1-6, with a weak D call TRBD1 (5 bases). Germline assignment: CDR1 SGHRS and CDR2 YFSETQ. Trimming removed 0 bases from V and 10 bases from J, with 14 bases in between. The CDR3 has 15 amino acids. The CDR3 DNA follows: TGCGCCAGCAGCTTGGATATAGGGGAAAGCTCACCCCTCCACTTT. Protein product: CASSLDIGESSPLHF.

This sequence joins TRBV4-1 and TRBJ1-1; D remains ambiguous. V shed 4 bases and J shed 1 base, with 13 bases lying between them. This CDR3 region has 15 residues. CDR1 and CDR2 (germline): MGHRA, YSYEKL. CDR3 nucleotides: TGCGCCAGCAGCCCCAGGACGGGGAAGAACACTGAAGCTTTCTTT. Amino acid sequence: CASSPRTGKNTEAFF.

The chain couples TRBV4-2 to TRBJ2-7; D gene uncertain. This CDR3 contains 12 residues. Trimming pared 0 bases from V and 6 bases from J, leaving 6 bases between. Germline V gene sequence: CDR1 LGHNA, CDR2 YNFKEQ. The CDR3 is CASSQDNSEQYF. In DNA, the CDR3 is TGTGCCAGCAGCCAAGATAACTCCGAGCAGTACTTC.